Detailed here is one TCR beta chain. Its antigen is not identified. Amplifying from RNA transcripts, the study obtained TCR beta CDR3 regions. Amplification began with first-round RT-PCR using HTBI primers, then second-round multiplex PCR was performed. MiXCR was run by TCRdb on the multiplex PCR reads, yielding one entry per CDR3 protein. The table lists some 240,000 distinct CDR3 sequences, 45% to 55% of them singletons. Germline V gene sequence: CDR1 MNHEY, CDR2 SVGAGI. The CDR3 is 17 residues long. V lost 6 bases to trimming and J lost 6 bases; unmatched junction nucleotides: 16. This record comes from a study of Graves' ophthalmopathy and Graves' hyperthyroidism. Whole-study context: The authors collected peripheral blood at initial diagnosis, before any treatment.

Whole-study results and caveats: Most clonotypes expanded in thyroid above 0.001 frequency were present in blood too. A 13-signature model separated ophthalmopathy from stable hyperthyroidism, reaching about 91% sensitivity and less than 82% specificity cross-validated. Sensitivity reached about 70% and specificity just under 75% when the model predicted ophthalmopathy progression.

The origin of this receptor is an adult man with Graves' ophthalmopathy. Sequences were obtained from peripheral blood. The gene calls are TRBV6-5 and TRBJ2-5, with 10 nucleotides matching TRBD1. The CDR3 coding sequence is TGTGCCAGCAGACCCGGGGTAATGGGACAGGGGACACAGACCCAGTACTTC. This encodes CASRPGVMGQGTQTQYF.